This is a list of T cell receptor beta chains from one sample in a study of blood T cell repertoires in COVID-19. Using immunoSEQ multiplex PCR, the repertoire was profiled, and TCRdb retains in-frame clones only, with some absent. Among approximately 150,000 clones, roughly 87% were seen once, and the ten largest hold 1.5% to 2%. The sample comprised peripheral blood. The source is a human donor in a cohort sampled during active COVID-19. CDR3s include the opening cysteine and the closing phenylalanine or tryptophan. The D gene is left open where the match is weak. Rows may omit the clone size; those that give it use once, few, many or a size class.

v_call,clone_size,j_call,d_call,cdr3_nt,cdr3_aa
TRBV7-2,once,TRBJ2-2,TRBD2,TGTGCCAGCACCCCCTCCGTAGGCGGGGGGGGAATCGGGGAGCTGTTTTTT,CASTPSVGGGGIGELFF
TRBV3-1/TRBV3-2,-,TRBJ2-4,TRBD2,TGTGCCAGCAGCCAAGCCAGCGGGGCGTGGATCGTCAAAAACATTCAGTACTTC,CASSQASGAWIVKNIQYF
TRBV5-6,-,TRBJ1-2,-,TGTGCCAGCAGCTTGGAACATCGGGACTATGGCTACACCTTC,CASSLEHRDYGYTF
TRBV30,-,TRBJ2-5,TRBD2,TGTGCCTGGAGGGGCAGCGGGGGGCCTGTTGGGACCCAGTACTTC,CAWRGSGGPVGTQYF
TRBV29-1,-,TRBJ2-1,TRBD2,TGCAGCGTTGAGAGGAGCGGGGGGCTCGATGAGCAGTTCTTC,CSVERSGGLDEQFF
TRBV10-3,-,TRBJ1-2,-,TGTGCCATCAGTGAGTTTGTGGAGTTCGGGGGCTACACCTTC,CAISEFVEFGGYTF
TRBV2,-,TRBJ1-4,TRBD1,TGTGCCAAGTCAGGGACAGGGAAGAATGAAAAACTGTTTTTT,CAKSGTGKNEKLFF
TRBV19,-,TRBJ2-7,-,TGTGCCAGTAGTTCACAGGGAATGGACTACGAGCAGTACTTC,CASSSQGMDYEQYF
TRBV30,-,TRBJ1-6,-,TGTGCCTGGAACCTAATAAAGGGGTATAATTCACCCCTCCACTTT,CAWNLIKGYNSPLHF
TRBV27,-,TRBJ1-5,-,TGTGCCAGCAGTTTAGGGGGGGGCAATCAGCCCCAGCATTTT,CASSLGGGNQPQHF
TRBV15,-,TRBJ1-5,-,TGTGCCTCTTCTTCGAGGAAAACTTATAGCAATCAGCCCCAGCATTTT,CASSSRKTYSNQPQHF
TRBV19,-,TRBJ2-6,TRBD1,TGTGCCAGCAGACAGGGCTTTGGGGCCAACGTCCTGACTTTC,CASRQGFGANVLTF
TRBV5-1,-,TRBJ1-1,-,TGCGCCAGCAGCTTGTTCGGTTTCATGAACACTGAAGCTTTCTTT,CASSLFGFMNTEAFF
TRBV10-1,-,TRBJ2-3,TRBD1,TGCGCCAGCAGTGATCCATGCAAACAGGGGGCTAGAGACACAGATACGCAGTATTTT,CASSDPCKQGARDTDTQYF
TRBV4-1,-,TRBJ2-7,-,TGCGCCAGCAGCCAAGATCTGGCAAGAGGACAGTACGAGCAGTACTTC,CASSQDLARGQYEQYF
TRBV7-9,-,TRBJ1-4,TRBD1,TGTGCCAGCAGCTTACCCCCGGGACAGGGGGCTGAAAAACTGTTTTTT,CASSLPPGQGAEKLFF